A single sample is the source of the 9 T cell receptor beta chains below, sequenced in a study of blood T cell repertoires in COVID-19. Libraries were prepared by immunoSEQ multiplex PCR; TCRdb keeps only in-frame clonotypes and omits some of them. The table lists roughly 100,000 clones, about four fifths of them singletons. The sequenced material came from peripheral blood. The receptors were gathered from a woman of 80 years or more with active or convalescent COVID-19.

V gene TRBV5-6 combines with J gene TRBJ1-6; D perhaps matches TRBD1 (5 bases). The germline gives CDR1 SGHDT, CDR2 YYEEEE. CDR3 length: 17 residues. V was shortened by 3 bases and J by 6 bases, with 19 bases between the two germline ends. The CDR3 here is CASSWEGEGHPNSPLHF. The DNA of the CDR3 is TGTGCCAGCAGCTGGGAGGGTGAAGGACATCCTAATTCACCCCTCCACTTT. Looking up the rest from reference TRBV5-6 and TRBJ1-6 gives the full variable domain: DAGVTQSPTHLIKTRGQQVTLRCSPKSGHDTVSWYQQALGQGPQFIFQYYEEEERQRGNFPDRFSGHQFPNYSSELNVNALLLGDSALYLCASSWEGEGHPNSPLHFGNGTRLTVT.

This clone was observed once. The chain links TRBV7-8 to TRBJ1-3; tentative D call: TRBD1 (5 bases). Deletions cut 5 bases from V and 0 bases from J, with 17 bases between. The CDR3 is made up of 17 amino acids. Germline values: CDR1 SGHVS, CDR2 FQNEAQ. CDR3 residues: CASSTQRDSFSGNTIYF. The DNA for the CDR3 is TGTGCCAGCAGCACCCAACGGGACTCCTTCTCTGGAAACACCATATATTTT.

J is TRBJ1-5 and V is TRBV19; no definite D call. CDR3 length equals 12 residues. Trimming stripped 3 bases from V and 4 bases from J, with 4 bases between. Germline loops: CDR1 LNHDA, CDR2 SQIVND (reference sequence). The CDR3 DNA reads as TGTGCCAGTAGTATCGGGAATCAGCCCCAGCATTTT. Translating it yields CASSIGNQPQHF.

V and J are TRBV19 and TRBJ2-5; TRBD1 aligns across 8 bases. Looked up from germline, CDR1 is LNHDA and CDR2 is SQIVND (reference sequence). This CDR3 has 13 amino acids. Trimming took 6 bases from V and 7 from J; bases not matched to a gene: 7. CDR3 amino acids: CASSPGGPVTQYF. The CDR3 DNA follows: TGTGCCAGTAGCCCAGGGGGCCCGGTGACCCAGTACTTC.

In its sample, this clone was seen once. The chain uses TRBV6-5 and TRBJ1-2, with TRBD1 as a possible D gene (5 bases). CDR1 MNHEY and CDR2 SVGAGI come from the germline V gene. The CDR3 runs to 13 residues. Trimming took off 3 bases at V and 4 bases at J, with 9 bases between the two ends. CDR3 region: CASSYYDSYGYTF. In DNA, the CDR3 is TGTGCCAGCAGTTATTACGACAGCTATGGCTACACCTTC.

CDR3 DNA sequence: TGCAGCGTTAACCCTGTACTCAATGAGCAGTTCTTC. It translates to CSVNPVLNEQFF. The chain carries TRBV29-1 and TRBJ2-1, with D uncertain. Germline-derived CDR1 and CDR2 are SQVTM and ANQGSEA. The V end lost 5 bases, the J end lost 6 bases, and 11 bases lay between the germline ends. CDR3 length: 12 amino acids.

The chain carries TRBV2 and TRBJ1-2; D unresolved. CDR1 is SNHLY, CDR2 FYNNEI, per germline. The CDR3 has 15 residues. Trimming shortened V by 6 bases and J by 1 base, and 15 bases separated the two germline ends. The CDR3 loop reads CASSVEELVNYGYTF. For the CDR3, the DNA is TGTGCCAGCAGCGTTGAAGAGCTCGTTAACTATGGCTACACCTTC.

The chain uses TRBV30 and TRBJ2-1, with TRBD2 matching 13 bases. Germline V gives CDR1 GTSNPN, CDR2 SVGIG (reference sequence). This CDR3 comprises 16 residues. The V gene end was trimmed by 5 bases and the J gene end by 4 bases; junction bases not matched to a gene: 8. The chain's CDR3 is CAWVGTSGTAYNEQFF. CDR3 in DNA: TGTGCCTGGGTTGGGACTAGCGGGACGGCTTACAATGAGCAGTTCTTC.

The rearrangement joins TRBV9 to TRBJ2-5; 9 bases fit TRBD2. The V segment lost 0 bases and the J segment 5 bases; nucleotides outside the gene matches: 2. Looked up from germline, CDR1 is SGDLS and CDR2 is YYNGEE. The CDR3 covers 14 residues. The CDR3 is CASSVGGGAETQYF. As DNA, the CDR3 is TGTGCCAGCAGCGTAGGCGGGGGGGCGGAGACCCAGTACTTC.